The 11 T cell receptor beta chains presented below share a single source sample, sequenced in a study of blood T cells in healthy people across ages. Alongside a J-beta primer mix, a sample-barcoded 5' primer served in a second PCR lasting about 7 to 11 cycles. One entry per CDR3 protein results from TCRdb running MiXCR on the 5' RACE reads. Seen here are about 1.4 million distinct CDR3 sequences, 59% observed once, and the top ten hold 6.5% to 8%. Material: blood. All receptors derive from a young man in good health.

This chain uses TRBV20-1 with TRBJ2-4, with a possible D match to TRBD2 (6 bases). TRBJ2-5 matches the DNA end more closely, so the J call is doubtful. The CDR3 is made up of 12 amino acids. Per the germline V gene, CDR1 is DFQATT and CDR2 is SNEGSKA (reference sequence). The CDR3 protein is CSADWGEETQYF. The CDR3, as DNA: TGCAGTGCGGATTGGGGGGAAGAGACCCAGTACTTC.

There are a few counts of this clonotype. This sequence joins TRBV5-1 and TRBJ2-3, with D unresolved. Trimming stripped 3 bases from V and 5 bases from J, with 16 bases between. The CDR3 extends over 15 amino acids. Germline V gene sequence: CDR1 SGHRS, CDR2 YFSETQ. CDR3 DNA sequence: TGCGCCAGCAGCTCTTTCCGAATCCTGAAAGATACGCAGTATTTT. This codes for CASSSFRILKDTQYF.

The J gene is TRBJ2-7, the V gene TRBV4-2, with no clear D. V lost 0 bases to trimming and J lost 4 bases, with 10 bases between them. Germline-derived CDR1 and CDR2 are LGHNA and YNFKEQ. The CDR3 has 14 amino acids. CDR3 sequence: CASSQDLGQYEQYF. CDR3 DNA sequence: TGTGCCAGCAGCCAAGATTTAGGTCAGTACGAGCAGTACTTC.

V gene TRBV29-1 combines with J gene TRBJ2-3, with 8 positions matching TRBD2. Germline-derived CDR1 and CDR2 are SQVTM and ANQGSEA. This CDR3 spans 15 amino acids. Trimming took 7 bases from V and 3 from J; bases not matched to a gene: 12. The CDR3 region is CSAILGGARTDTQYF. In nucleotides, the CDR3 is TGCAGCGCTATCCTCGGGGGGGCCAGGACAGATACGCAGTATTTT.

J is TRBJ2-7 and V is TRBV7-9, with TRBD1 matching 8 bases. The CDR3 totals 15 residues. Germline CDR1 SEHNR, CDR2 FQNEAQ (reference sequence). The V segment lost 5 bases and the J segment 2 bases; nucleotides outside the gene matches: 8. CDR3: CASSMDRDLTYEQYF. CDR3 nucleotides: TGTGCCAGCAGCATGGACAGGGACTTGACCTACGAGCAGTACTTC.

V and J are TRBV12-3 or TRBV12-4 and TRBJ1-3, with unresolved D. Trimming took 6 bases from V and 0 from J, leaving 15 bases between them. CDR3 length: 16 residues. The CDR3 DNA reads TGTGCCAGCAGCCGGATAAGTAGTATCTCTGGAAACACCATATATTTT. Its translation: CASSRISSISGNTIYF.

On this clonotype: The junction shows a germline mismatch at one end, possibly a read error. This chain links TRBV20-1 with TRBJ2-7; D may be TRBD2 (5 bases). This CDR3 has 14 amino acids. Germline values: CDR1 DFQATT, CDR2 SNEGSKA (reference sequence). This CDR3 reads CSASLDLFSYEQYF. DNA of the CDR3: TGCAGCGCTAGTTTGGACTTGTTCTCCTACGAGCAGTACTTC.

This clonotype was seen only a few times. The V call is TRBV18, the J call TRBJ2-5; 9 bases map to TRBD2. The CDR3 spans 18 residues. After removal of 5 bases from V and 1 base from J, the junction contained 14 bases not matched to a gene. Germline loops: CDR1 KGHSH, CDR2 LQKENI. CDR3 in DNA: TGTGCCAGCTCAACCAATCCCCCGGGACTAGCTCTCCAAGAGACCCAGTACTTC. Protein product: CASSTNPPGLALQETQYF.

The chain couples TRBV5-1 to TRBJ2-3; either TRBD1 or TRBD2 may supply D (6 bases each). Germline values: CDR1 SGHRS, CDR2 YFSETQ. The germline V and J ends were trimmed by 8 bases and 3 bases, with 19 bases remaining between them. CDR3 length: 15 amino acids. CDR3 in DNA: TGCGCCAGTACCTCCGACGTAGGGGGGACAGATACGCAGTATTTT. The encoded protein is CASTSDVGGTDTQYF.

The chain carries TRBV29-1 and TRBJ2-3; 8 positions match TRBD1. V trimming: 0 bases; J trimming: 2 bases; junction bases outside the gene matches: 4. This CDR3 has 15 residues. Per germline, CDR1 SQVTM and CDR2 ANQGSEA. CDR3 coding DNA: TGCAGCGTTGAAGATTCGGGACAGGCCACAGATACGCAGTATTTT. It translates to CSVEDSGQATDTQYF.

The chain uses TRBV27 and TRBJ1-6, with unresolved D. The CDR3 extends over 12 amino acids. The germline V gene encodes CDR1 MNHEY and CDR2 SMNVEV (reference sequence). V was pared by 8 bases and J by 8 bases, with 10 bases between. The CDR3 here is CASVQGHSPLHF. CDR3 DNA: TGTGCCAGCGTACAAGGCCATTCACCCCTCCACTTT.